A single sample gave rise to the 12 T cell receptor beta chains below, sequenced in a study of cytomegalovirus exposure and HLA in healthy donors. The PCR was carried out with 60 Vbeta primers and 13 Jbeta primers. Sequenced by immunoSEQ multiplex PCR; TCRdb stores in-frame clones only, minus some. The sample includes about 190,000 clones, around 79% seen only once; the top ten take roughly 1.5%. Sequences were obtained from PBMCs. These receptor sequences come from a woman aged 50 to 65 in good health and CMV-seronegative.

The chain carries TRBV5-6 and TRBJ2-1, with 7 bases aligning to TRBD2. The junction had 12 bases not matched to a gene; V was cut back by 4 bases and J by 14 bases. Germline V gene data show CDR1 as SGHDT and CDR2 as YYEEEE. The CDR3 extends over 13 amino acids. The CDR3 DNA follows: TGTGCCAGCAGCCCCAGGGAGGGCTGGAAAAAGTTCTTC. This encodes CASSPREGWKKFF.

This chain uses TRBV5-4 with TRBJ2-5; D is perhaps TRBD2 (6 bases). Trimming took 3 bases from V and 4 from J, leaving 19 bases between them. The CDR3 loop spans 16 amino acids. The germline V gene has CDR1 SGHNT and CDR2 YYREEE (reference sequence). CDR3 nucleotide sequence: TGTGCCAGCAGCTCCCCTAAGGTGGGGGGAGCAGAGACCCAGTACTTC. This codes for CASSSPKVGGAETQYF.

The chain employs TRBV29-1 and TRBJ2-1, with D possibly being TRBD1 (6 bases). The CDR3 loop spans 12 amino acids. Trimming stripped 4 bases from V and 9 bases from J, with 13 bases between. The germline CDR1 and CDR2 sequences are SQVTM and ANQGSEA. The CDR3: CSVVRGRGEQFF. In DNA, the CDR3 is TGCAGCGTTGTCAGGGGAAGGGGTGAGCAGTTCTTC.

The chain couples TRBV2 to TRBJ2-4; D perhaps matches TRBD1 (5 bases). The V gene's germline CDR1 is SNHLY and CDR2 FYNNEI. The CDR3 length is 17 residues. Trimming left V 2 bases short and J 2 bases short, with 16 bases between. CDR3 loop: CASSEIKPRVTKNIQYF. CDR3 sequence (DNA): TGTGCCAGCAGTGAAATTAAGCCCAGGGTGACCAAAAACATTCAGTACTTC.

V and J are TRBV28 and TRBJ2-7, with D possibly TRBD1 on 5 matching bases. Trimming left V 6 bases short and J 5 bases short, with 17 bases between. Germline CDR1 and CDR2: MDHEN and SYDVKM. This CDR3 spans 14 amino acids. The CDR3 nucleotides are TGTGCCAGCAGAGCCGCAGGGAATCGTAACGAGCAGTACTTC. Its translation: CASRAAGNRNEQYF.

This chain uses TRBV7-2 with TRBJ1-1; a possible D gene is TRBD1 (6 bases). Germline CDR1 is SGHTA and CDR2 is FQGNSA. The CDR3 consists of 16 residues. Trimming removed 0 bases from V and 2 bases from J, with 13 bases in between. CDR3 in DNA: TGTGCCAGCAGCTTAGCGCGGCAAGGGGGAAACACTGAAGCTTTCTTT. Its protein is CASSLARQGGNTEAFF.

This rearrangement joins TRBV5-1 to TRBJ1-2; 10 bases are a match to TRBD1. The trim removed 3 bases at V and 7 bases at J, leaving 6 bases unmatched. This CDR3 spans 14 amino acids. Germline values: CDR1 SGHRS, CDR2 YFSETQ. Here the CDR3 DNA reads TGCGCCAGCAGCTGGGGACAGGGGACGATTGGCTACACCTTC. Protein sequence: CASSWGQGTIGYTF.

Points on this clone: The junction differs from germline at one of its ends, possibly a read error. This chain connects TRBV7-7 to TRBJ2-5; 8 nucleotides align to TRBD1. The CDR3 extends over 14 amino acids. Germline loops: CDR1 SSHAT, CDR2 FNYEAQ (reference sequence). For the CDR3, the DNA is TGTGCTAGCAGCCGACAGGGGATCGGGGAGACCCAGTACTTC. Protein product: CASSRQGIGETQYF.

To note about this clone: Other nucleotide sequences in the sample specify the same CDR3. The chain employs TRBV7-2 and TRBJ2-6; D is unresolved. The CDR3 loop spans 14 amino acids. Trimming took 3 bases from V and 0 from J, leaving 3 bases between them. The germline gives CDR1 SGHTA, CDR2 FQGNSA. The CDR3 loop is CASSFNSGANVLTF. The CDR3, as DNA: TGTGCCAGCAGCTTCAACTCTGGGGCCAACGTCCTGACTTTC.

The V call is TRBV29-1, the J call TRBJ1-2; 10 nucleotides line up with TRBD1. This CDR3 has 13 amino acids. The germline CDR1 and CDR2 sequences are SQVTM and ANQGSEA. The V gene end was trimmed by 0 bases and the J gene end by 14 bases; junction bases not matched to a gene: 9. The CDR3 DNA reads TGCAGCGTTGAAGATCGGGACAGGGGAGGTAGTACCTTC. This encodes CSVEDRDRGGSTF. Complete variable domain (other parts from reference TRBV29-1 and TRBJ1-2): SAVISQKPSRDICQRGTSLTIQCQVDSQVTMMFWYRQQPGQSLTLIATANQGSEATYESGFVIDKFPISRPNLTFSTLTVSNMSPEDSSIYLCSVEDRDRGGSTFGSGTRLTVV.

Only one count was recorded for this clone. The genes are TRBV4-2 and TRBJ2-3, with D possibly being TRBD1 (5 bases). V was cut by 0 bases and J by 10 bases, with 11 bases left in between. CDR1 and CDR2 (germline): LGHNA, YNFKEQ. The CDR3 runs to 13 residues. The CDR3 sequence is CASSQDMVGAQYF. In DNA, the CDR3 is TGTGCCAGCAGCCAAGATATGGTAGGGGCGCAGTATTTT.

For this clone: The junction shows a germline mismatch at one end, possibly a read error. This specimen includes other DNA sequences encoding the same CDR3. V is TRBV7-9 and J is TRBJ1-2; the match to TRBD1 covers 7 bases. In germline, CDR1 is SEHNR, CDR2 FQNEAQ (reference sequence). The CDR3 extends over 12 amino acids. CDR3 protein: CASSRTGHGYTF. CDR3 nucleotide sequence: TGCGCCAGCAGCCGGACAGGACACGGCTACACCTTC.